This T cell receptor (beta chain) emerged from a study of human T cells and chemical hapten exposure. Time point denoted: healthy volunteer bleed at 6 weeks. Whole blood, unfractionated, served as the material for total RNA extraction. The study's findings and limits: TCRs at high frequency, those above 1 in 1000, did not change with DPC sensitization.

In the library, unique molecular identifiers were attached to individual cDNA molecules. A single record per CDR3 protein comes from TCRdb applying MiXCR to the RACE reads. Among 65,000 to 80,000 distinct CDR3 sequences listed, under 10% were seen once. This clonotype occurred a few times. Its antigen is undetermined. This receptor was identified in a male donor in good health. Some clones in this sample may be carry-over from other donors' samples. The sample taken for sequencing was whole blood.

This CDR3 reads CASSRGLATYEQYF. The CDR3, as DNA: TGTGCCAGCAGTAGGGGACTAGCGACTTACGAGCAGTACTTC. The rearrangement uses TRBV27 and TRBJ2-7, with 10 bases that match TRBD2. CDR1 is MNHEY, CDR2 SMNVEV, per germline (reference sequence). Trimming removed 5 bases from V and 4 bases from J; junction bases left unmatched: 5. The CDR3 totals 14 residues.